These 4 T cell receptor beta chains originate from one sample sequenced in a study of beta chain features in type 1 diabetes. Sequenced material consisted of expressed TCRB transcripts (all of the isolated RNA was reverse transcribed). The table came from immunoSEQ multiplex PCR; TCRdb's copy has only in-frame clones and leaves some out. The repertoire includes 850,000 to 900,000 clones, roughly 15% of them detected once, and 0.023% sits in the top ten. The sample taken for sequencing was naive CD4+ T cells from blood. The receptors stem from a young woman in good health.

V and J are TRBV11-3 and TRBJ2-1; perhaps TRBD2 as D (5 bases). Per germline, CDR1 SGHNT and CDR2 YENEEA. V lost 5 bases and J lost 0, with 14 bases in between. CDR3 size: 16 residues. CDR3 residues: CASSPHPGSSYNEQFF. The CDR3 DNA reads TGTGCCAGCAGCCCCCATCCGGGGAGCTCCTACAATGAGCAGTTCTTC.

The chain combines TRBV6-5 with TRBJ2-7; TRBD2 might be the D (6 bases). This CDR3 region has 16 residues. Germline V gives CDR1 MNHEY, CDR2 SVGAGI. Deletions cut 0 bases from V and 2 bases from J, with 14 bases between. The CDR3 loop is CASSYSIGGATYEQYF. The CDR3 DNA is TGTGCCAGCAGTTACTCGATTGGCGGGGCTACCTACGAGCAGTACTTC.

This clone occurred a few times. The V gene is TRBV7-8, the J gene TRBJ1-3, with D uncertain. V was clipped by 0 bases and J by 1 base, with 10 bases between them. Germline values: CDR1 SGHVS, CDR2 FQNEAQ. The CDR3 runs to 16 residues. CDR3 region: CASSLAGALSGNTIYF. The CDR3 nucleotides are TGTGCCAGCAGCTTAGCGGGCGCCTTATCTGGAAACACCATATATTTT.

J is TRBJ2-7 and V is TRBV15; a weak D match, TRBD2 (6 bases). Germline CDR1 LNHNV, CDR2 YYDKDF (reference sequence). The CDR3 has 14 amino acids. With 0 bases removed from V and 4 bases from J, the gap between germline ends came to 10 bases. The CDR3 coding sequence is TGTGCCACCAGCAGAGAGTGGAGGGTTTACGAGCAGTACTTC. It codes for CATSREWRVYEQYF.